These 19 T cell receptor beta chains came from one sample sequenced in a study of cytomegalovirus exposure and HLA in healthy donors. 13 Jbeta primers and 60 Vbeta primers were used for the PCR. Repertoires were generated with immunoSEQ multiplex PCR, while TCRdb's copy carries only in-frame clones and drops some. The table has approximately 130,000 clones, around 75% seen once; the top ten hold under 3.5%. Sequenced material: PBMCs. Receptor source: a man aged 30 to 45 in good health and CMV-seronegative.

This chain uses TRBV10-1 with TRBJ2-5; 7 nucleotides match TRBD2. V was clipped by 8 bases and J by 0 bases; unmatched bases: 15. This CDR3 has 17 amino acids. From germline, CDR1 is WNHNN and CDR2 SYGVQD (reference sequence). The CDR3 nucleotides read TGCGCCAGCGGTTTCAAACGACGGGGGGATCACCAAGAGACCCAGTACTTC. Encoded protein: CASGFKRRGDHQETQYF.

This clone was counted only a few times. The gene calls are TRBV6-5 and TRBJ1-5, with 8 bases that match TRBD1. Germline V gene lookup returns CDR1 MNHEY and CDR2 SVGAGI. The V segment lost 6 bases and the J segment 4 bases; nucleotides outside the gene matches: 5. This CDR3 comprises 14 residues. The CDR3 spells CASSPRGPNQPQHF. The CDR3 region has the DNA TGTGCCAGCAGCCCCAGGGGGCCAAATCAGCCCCAGCATTTT.

This rearrangement joins TRBV4-3 to TRBJ2-6; 7 nucleotides align to TRBD2. The CDR3 covers 17 residues. Germline V gives CDR1 LGHNA, CDR2 YSLEER. With 2 bases clipped from V and 0 bases from J, the junction kept 4 bases outside the gene matches. This CDR3 reads CASSQPWGGSGANVLTF. CDR3 coding DNA: TGCGCCAGCAGCCAACCCTGGGGGGGCTCTGGGGCCAACGTCCTGACTTTC.

This chain connects TRBV6-4 to TRBJ1-6; no clear D gene. The V gene's germline CDR1 is MRHNA and CDR2 SNTAGT. The CDR3 has 15 amino acids. V dropped 4 bases and J dropped 0 bases, with 7 bases sitting between them. In DNA form, the CDR3 reads TGTGCCAGCAGTGTGGAGAGCTCCTATAATTCACCCCTCCACTTT. Its translation is CASSVESSYNSPLHF.

This clone was detected only a few times. The gene calls are TRBV5-1 and TRBJ1-2, with TRBD1 as a possible D gene (6 bases). The V end was cut by 0 bases, the J end by 0 bases, with 12 bases between. Germline-derived CDR1 and CDR2 are SGHRS and YFSETQ. This CDR3 spans 16 amino acids. In DNA, the CDR3 is TGCGCCAGCAGCTTGGGGTTACAGGGAGCTAACTATGGCTACACCTTC. It encodes CASSLGLQGANYGYTF.

This clone was recorded a few times. The chain carries TRBV28 and TRBJ1-6, with TRBD1 matching over 9 bases. Germline assignment: CDR1 MDHEN and CDR2 SYDVKM. After removal of 2 bases from V and 10 bases from J, the junction contained 18 bases not matched to a gene. This CDR3 region has 19 residues. The CDR3 DNA sequence: TGTGCCAGCAGTTTAAATTCGTTCACAGGGGGCGCGGGAGGCTCACCCCTCCACTTT. Amino acid sequence: CASSLNSFTGGAGGSPLHF.

The chain joins TRBV27 to TRBJ2-1, with TRBD2 identical over 9 bases. V gave up 7 bases and J gave up 8 bases; unmatched junction bases: 6. The CDR3 is made up of 13 amino acids. CDR1 is MNHEY and CDR2 is SMNVEV in the germline V gene (reference sequence). The CDR3 region has the DNA TGTGCCAGCATTAGCGGGAGTACTGATGAGCAGTTCTTC. It specifies CASISGSTDEQFF.

The sample holds a few counts of this clone. The chain links TRBV19 to TRBJ2-1, with a tentative D call TRBD2 (5 bases). Trimming shortened V by 3 bases and J by 1 base, and 10 bases separated the two germline ends. Germline-derived CDR1 and CDR2 are LNHDA and SQIVND (reference sequence). The CDR3 spans 15 residues. The CDR3 sequence: CASSIVPGSYNEQFF. The DNA of the CDR3 is TGTGCCAGTAGTATCGTCCCGGGGTCCTACAATGAGCAGTTCTTC.

The genes are TRBV7-9 and TRBJ1-1; perhaps TRBD1 as D (5 bases). CDR1 and CDR2 from the germline V gene are SEHNR and FQNEAQ (reference sequence). V lost 2 bases and J 7 bases, leaving 17 bases between the germline ends. The CDR3 consists of 15 residues. The CDR3 sequence: CASSLKNRQTGEAFF. The CDR3 nucleotides are TGTGCCAGCAGCTTAAAGAACCGACAGACTGGTGAAGCTTTCTTT. Variable domain in full (rest from reference TRBV7-9 and TRBJ1-1): DTGVSQNPRHKITKRGQNVTFRCDPISEHNRLYWYRQTLGQGPEFLTYFQNEAQLEKSRLLSDRFSAERPKGSFSTLEIQRTEQGDSAMYLCASSLKNRQTGEAFFGQGTRLTVV.

The chain has TRBV21-1 and TRBJ2-7; the table's TRBD1 call for D was not verified on the DNA. TRBV21-1 is an annotated pseudogene. The CDR3 is made up of 15 amino acids. CDR3 protein: CASSTSRTPSRGKYF. The CDR3 DNA is TGTGCCAGCAGCACGAGCCGGACTCCGAGCAGGGGGAAGTACTTC.

The J gene is TRBJ1-1, the V gene TRBV4-3; no reliable D call. The CDR3 is 15 residues long. Germline CDR1 and CDR2: LGHNA and YSLEER. Between the trimmed V and J ends, which lost 0 bases and 6 bases, there was a span of 14 bases. The CDR3 nucleotides are TGCGCCAGCAGCCAAGATGTGGAGGTTCTCGCTGAAGCTTTCTTT. It translates to CASSQDVEVLAEAFF.

In its sample, this clone was seen once. The J gene is TRBJ2-3, the V gene TRBV9; 8 bases align to TRBD1. The V gene end was trimmed by 4 bases and the J gene end by 9 bases; junction bases not matched to a gene: 10. The CDR3 covers 14 residues. Germline CDR1 reads SGDLS; CDR2 reads YYNGEE. DNA for the CDR3: TGTGCCAGCAGCCGGGACAGGAGAATTGAAACGCAGTATTTT. The encoded protein is CASSRDRRIETQYF.

The CDR3 region is CASSLGAGEPDTQYF. The CDR3 DNA reads TGTGCCAGCAGCTTAGGAGCGGGAGAACCAGATACGCAGTATTTT. The chain joins TRBV11-3 to TRBJ2-3, with 8 bases identical to TRBD2. The germline V gene encodes CDR1 SGHNT and CDR2 YENEEA. This CDR3 is 15 amino acids long. V trimming: 1 base; J trimming: 4 bases; junction bases outside the gene matches: 4.

The chain uses TRBV5-1 and TRBJ2-3; TRBD2 aligns across 12 bases. V dropped 2 bases and J dropped 5; count of bases not matched to a gene: 12. Looked up from germline, CDR1 is SGHRS and CDR2 is YFSETQ. This CDR3 has 18 residues. CDR3 residues: CASSFAGLAGTEGDTQYF. The CDR3, as DNA: TGCGCCAGCAGCTTCGCCGGACTAGCGGGAACTGAGGGAGATACGCAGTATTTT.

The rearrangement links TRBV6-6 to TRBJ1-1; TRBD1 might be the D (5 bases). V was trimmed by 4 bases and J by 3 bases, leaving 6 bases between them. CDR1 and CDR2 from the germline V gene are MNHNY and SVGAGI (reference sequence). The CDR3 is 12 amino acids. The chain's CDR3 is CASSWGDTEAFF. The CDR3 nucleotides read TGTGCCAGCAGTTGGGGGGACACTGAAGCTTTCTTT.

The V and J genes are TRBV11-2 and TRBJ2-1, with 9 bases matching TRBD2. J gave up 8 bases and V 5 bases, and 7 bases lay outside the gene matches. Germline V gives CDR1 SGHAT, CDR2 FQNNGV. The length of the CDR3 is 14 residues. DNA of the CDR3: TGTGCCAGCAGCCGCCAGACTAGCGGCGATGAGCAGTTCTTC. Amino acids: CASSRQTSGDEQFF.

As regards this clone: The sample carries other DNA sequences with the same CDR3. The genes are TRBV28 and TRBJ2-5, with a possible D match to TRBD2 (6 bases). Deletions cut 3 bases from V and 8 bases from J, with 13 bases between. Looked up from germline, CDR1 is MDHEN and CDR2 is SYDVKM. This CDR3 contains 13 residues. CDR3 sequence (DNA): TGTGCCAGCAGTTTCGGGGGTAGCGAAACCCAGTACTTC. It yields the protein CASSFGGSETQYF. Variable domain in full (rest from reference TRBV28 and TRBJ2-5): DVKVTQSSRYLVKRTGEKVFLECVQDMDHENMFWYRQDPGLGLRLIYFSYDVKMKEKGDIPEGYSVSREKKERFSLILESASTNQTSMYLCASSFGGSETQYFGPGTRLLVL.

J is TRBJ2-1 and V is TRBV7-9, with TRBD2 matching over 7 bases. The J segment lost 7 bases and the V segment lost 4 bases, leaving 1 base of the junction unmatched. The CDR3 spans 12 residues. The V gene's germline CDR1 is SEHNR and CDR2 FQNEAQ (reference sequence). The CDR3: CASSSGGNEQFF. Here the CDR3 DNA reads TGTGCCAGCAGCTCGGGGGGAAATGAGCAGTTCTTC.

The chain recombines TRBV19 with TRBJ1-5, with TRBD1 matching over 7 bases. Looked up from germline, CDR1 is LNHDA and CDR2 is SQIVND (reference sequence). The CDR3 is 15 amino acids. Trimming cost V 3 bases and J 4 bases; bases outside gene matches: 6. In nucleotides, the CDR3 is TGTGCCAGTAGTATCTGGGGGACAGCTAATCAGCCCCAGCATTTT. Amino acids: CASSIWGTANQPQHF.